The rows below give T cell receptor beta chains drawn from one sample of a study of PD-1 blockade in classical Hodgkin lymphoma. TCRdb's copy holds only in-frame clones and misses some; the assay was immunoSEQ multiplex PCR. This sample carries almost 100,000 clones, roughly 92% of them seen once, and the ten largest clones take less than 3.5%. The specimen comprised peripheral blood mononuclear cells (PBMCs), sampled at baseline. The origin of the receptors is a human donor with classical Hodgkin lymphoma. Both conserved end residues are part of each CDR3. A D gene is named only where the DNA matches it firmly.

v_call	d_call	j_call	cdr3_aa	cdr3_nt
TRBV29-1	.	TRBJ2-7	CSVEPGGSSYEQYF	TGCAGCGTTGAACCAGGGGGGAGCTCCTACGAGCAGTACTTC
TRBV19	.	TRBJ1-3	CASMSGNTIYF	TGTGCCAGTATGTCTGGAAACACCATATATTTT
TRBV15	TRBD1	TRBJ1-5	CATSSLTTGDQPQHF	TGTGCCACCAGCAGCCTCACGACAGGGGATCAGCCCCAGCATTTT
TRBV5-1	.	TRBJ1-1	CASSLEPLGTATEAFF	TGCGCCAGCAGCTTGGAACCGCTAGGGACGGCGACTGAAGCTTTCTTT
TRBV18	.	TRBJ1-1	CASSPMRKEMNTEAFF	TGTGCCAGCTCACCCATGAGGAAAGAGATGAACACTGAAGCTTTCTTT
TRBV28	.	TRBJ2-2	CASSLAGSNTGELFF	TGTGCCAGCAGTTTGGCAGGGTCGAACACCGGGGAGCTGTTTTTT
TRBV27	.	TRBJ1-5	CASSLQEGGPQHF	TGTGCCAGCAGTCTACAGGAGGGCGGACCCCAGCATTTT
TRBV5-1	.	TRBJ2-1	CASSLAASPNEQFF	TGCGCCAGCAGCTTGGCGGCTAGTCCGAATGAGCAGTTCTTC
TRBV19	TRBD1	TRBJ1-5	CASQSRDRGGQPQHF	TGTGCCAGCCAGTCCCGGGACAGGGGAGGTCAGCCCCAGCATTTT
TRBV11-3	.	TRBJ2-7	CASSLGGSYEQYF	TGTGCCAGCAGCTTAGGTGGGAGCTACGAGCAGTACTTC
TRBV5-4	.	TRBJ2-7	CASSPVGSYEQYF	TGTGCCAGCAGCCCGGTGGGGTCCTACGAGCAGTACTTC
TRBV27	.	TRBJ2-6	CASSMASVSGANVLTF	TGTGCCAGCAGCATGGCTAGTGTATCTGGGGCCAACGTCCTGACTTTC
TRBV28	TRBD1	TRBJ1-2	CASRTRGRLDGYTF	TGTGCCAGCAGGACCAGGGGGCGACTGGATGGCTACACCTTC